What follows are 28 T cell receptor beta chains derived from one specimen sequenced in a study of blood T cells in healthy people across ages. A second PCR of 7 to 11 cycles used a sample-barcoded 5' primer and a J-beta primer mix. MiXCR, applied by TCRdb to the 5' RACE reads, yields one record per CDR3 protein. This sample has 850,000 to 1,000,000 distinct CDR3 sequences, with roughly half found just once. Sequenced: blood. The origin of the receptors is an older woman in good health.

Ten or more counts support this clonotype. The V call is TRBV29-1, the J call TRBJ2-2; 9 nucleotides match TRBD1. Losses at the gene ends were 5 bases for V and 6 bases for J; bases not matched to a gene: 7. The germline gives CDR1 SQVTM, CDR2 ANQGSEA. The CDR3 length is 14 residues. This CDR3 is CSVSDRGFAGELFF. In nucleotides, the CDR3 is TGCAGCGTTTCGGACAGGGGATTTGCCGGGGAGCTGTTTTTT.

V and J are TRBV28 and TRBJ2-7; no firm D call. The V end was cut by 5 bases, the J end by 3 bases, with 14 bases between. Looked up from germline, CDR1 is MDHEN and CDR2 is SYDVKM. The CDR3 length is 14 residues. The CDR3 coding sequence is TGTGCCAGCAGTGGTCCGTGGGATGGCTACGAGCAGTACTTC. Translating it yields CASSGPWDGYEQYF.

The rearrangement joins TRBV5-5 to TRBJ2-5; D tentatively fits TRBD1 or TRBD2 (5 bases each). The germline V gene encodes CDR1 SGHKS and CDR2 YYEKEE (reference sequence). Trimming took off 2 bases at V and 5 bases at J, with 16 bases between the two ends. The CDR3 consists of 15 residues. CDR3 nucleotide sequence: TGTGCCAGCAGCTTACCCCTGGGGGACCTGGAGACCCAGTACTTC. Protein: CASSLPLGDLETQYF.

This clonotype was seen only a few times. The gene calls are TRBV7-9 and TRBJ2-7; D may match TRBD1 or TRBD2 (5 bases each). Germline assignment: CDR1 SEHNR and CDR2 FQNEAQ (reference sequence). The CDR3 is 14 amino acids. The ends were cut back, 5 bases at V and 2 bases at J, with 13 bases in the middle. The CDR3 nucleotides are TGTGCCAGCAGCGGCTCCGGGGCCACCTACGAGCAGTACTTC. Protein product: CASSGSGATYEQYF.

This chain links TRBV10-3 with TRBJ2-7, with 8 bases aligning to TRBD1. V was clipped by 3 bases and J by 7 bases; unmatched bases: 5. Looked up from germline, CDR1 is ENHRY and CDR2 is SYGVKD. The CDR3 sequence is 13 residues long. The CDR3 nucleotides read TGTGCCATCAGTGAAGGGACAGGTCAGGAGCAGTACTTC. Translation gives CAISEGTGQEQYF.

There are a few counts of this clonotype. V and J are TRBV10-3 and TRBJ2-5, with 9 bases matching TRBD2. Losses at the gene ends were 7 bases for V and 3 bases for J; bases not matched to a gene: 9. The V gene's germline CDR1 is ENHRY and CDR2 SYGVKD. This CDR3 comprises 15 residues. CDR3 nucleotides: TGTGCCATCATCCTAATGACTAGCGGCGAAGAGACCCAGTACTTC. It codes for CAIILMTSGEETQYF.

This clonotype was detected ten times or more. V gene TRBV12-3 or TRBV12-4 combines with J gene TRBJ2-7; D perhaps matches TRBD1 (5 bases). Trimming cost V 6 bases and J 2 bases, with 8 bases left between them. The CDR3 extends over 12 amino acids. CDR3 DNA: TGTGCCAGCAGGACAGATACCTACGAGCAGTACTTC. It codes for CASRTDTYEQYF.

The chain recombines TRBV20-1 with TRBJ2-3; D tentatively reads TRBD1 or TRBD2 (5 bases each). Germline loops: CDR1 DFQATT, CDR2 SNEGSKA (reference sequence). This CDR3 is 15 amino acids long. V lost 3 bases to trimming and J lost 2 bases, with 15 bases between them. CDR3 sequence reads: CSARRLRDPTDTQYF. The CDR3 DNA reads TGCAGTGCTAGGCGACTACGGGACCCCACAGATACGCAGTATTTT.

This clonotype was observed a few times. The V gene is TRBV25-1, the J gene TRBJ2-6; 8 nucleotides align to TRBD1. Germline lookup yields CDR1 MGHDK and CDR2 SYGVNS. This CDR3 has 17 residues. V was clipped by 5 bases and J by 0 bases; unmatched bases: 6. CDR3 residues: CASSRQGKSSGANVLTF. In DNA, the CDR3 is TGTGCCAGCAGTCGACAGGGGAAGTCCTCTGGGGCCAACGTCCTGACTTTC.

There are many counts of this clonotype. The CDR3 is CATSPGQSSYNEQFF. The CDR3 DNA is TGTGCCACCAGCCCGGGACAAAGCTCCTACAATGAGCAGTTCTTC. The chain has TRBV24-1 and TRBJ2-1; perhaps TRBD1 as D (6 bases). Trimming shortened V by 7 bases and J by 0 bases, and 12 bases separated the two germline ends. CDR3 length: 15 residues. Germline CDR1 is KGHDR and CDR2 is SFDVKD.

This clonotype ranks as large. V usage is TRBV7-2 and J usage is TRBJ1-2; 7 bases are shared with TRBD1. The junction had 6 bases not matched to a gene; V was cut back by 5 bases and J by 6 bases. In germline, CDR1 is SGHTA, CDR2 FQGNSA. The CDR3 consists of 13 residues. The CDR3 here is CASSPGTEDGYTF. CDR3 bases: TGTGCCAGCAGCCCCGGGACAGAGGATGGCTACACCTTC.

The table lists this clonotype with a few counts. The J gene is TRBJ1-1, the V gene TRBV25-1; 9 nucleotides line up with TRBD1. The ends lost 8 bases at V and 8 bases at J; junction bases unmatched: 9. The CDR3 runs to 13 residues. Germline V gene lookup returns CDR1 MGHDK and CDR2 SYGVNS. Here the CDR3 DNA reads TGTGCCAGCCGACCCGGGACAGGGAGGGAAGCTTTCTTT. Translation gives CASRPGTGREAFF. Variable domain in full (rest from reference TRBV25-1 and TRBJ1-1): EADIYQTPRYLVIGTGKKITLECSQTMGHDKMYWYQQDPGMELHLIHYSYGVNSTEKGDLSSESTVSRIRTEHFPLTLESARPSHTSQYLCASRPGTGREAFFGQGTRLTVV.

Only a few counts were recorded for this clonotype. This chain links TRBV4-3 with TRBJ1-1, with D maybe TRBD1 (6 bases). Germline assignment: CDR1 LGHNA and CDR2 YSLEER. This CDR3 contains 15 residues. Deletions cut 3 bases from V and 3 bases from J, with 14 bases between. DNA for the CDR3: TGCGCCAGCAGCCACTCAACCACAGGGTACACTGAAGCTTTCTTT. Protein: CASSHSTTGYTEAFF.

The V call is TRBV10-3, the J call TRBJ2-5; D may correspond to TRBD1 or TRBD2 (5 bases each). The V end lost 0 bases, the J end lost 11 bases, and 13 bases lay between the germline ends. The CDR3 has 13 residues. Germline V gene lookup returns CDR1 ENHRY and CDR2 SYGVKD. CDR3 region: CAISESALGEQYF. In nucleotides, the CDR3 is TGTGCCATCAGTGAGTCAGCCTTGGGGGAGCAGTACTTC.

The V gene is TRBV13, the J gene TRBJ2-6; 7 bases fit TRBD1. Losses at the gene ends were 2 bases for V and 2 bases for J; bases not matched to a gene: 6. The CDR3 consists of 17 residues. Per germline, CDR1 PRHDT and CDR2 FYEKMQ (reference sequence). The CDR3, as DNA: TGTGCCAGCAGCTTAAAAAAGACAGGGACTGGGGCCAACGTCCTGACTTTC. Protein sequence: CASSLKKTGTGANVLTF.

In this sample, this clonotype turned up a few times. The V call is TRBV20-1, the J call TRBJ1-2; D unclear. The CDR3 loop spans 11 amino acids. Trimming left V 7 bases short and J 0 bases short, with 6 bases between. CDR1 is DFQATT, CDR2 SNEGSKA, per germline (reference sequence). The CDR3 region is CSGTANYGYTF. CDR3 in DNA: TGCAGTGGGACGGCTAACTATGGCTACACCTTC.

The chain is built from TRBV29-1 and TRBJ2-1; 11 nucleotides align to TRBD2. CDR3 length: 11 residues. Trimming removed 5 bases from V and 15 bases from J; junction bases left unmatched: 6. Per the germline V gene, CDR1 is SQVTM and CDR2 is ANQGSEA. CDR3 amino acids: CSVTSGRVLFF. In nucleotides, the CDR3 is TGCAGCGTTACTAGCGGGAGAGTCTTGTTCTTC.

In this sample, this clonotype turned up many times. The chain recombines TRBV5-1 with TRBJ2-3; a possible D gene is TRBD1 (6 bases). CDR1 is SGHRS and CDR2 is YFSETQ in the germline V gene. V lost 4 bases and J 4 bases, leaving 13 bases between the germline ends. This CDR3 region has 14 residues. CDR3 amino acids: CASSPDRFSDTQYF. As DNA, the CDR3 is TGCGCCAGCAGCCCAGACAGGTTTTCAGATACGCAGTATTTT.

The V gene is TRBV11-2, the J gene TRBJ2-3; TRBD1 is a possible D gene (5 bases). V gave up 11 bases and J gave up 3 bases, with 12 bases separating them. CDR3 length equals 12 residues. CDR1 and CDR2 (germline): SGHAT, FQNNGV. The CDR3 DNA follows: TGTGCCGGAGCTAGGGGAACAGATACGCAGTATTTT. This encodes CAGARGTDTQYF. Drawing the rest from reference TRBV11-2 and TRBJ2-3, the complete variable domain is EAGVAQSPRYKIIEKRQSVAFWCNPISGHATLYWYQQILGQGPKLLIQFQNNGVVDDSQLPKDRFSAERLKGVDSTLKIQPAKLEDSAVYLCAGARGTDTQYFGPGTRLTVL.

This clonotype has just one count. The CDR3 here is CASSLGANPRYTDTQYF. The CDR3 coding sequence is TGTGCCAGCAGCCTGGGGGCCAACCCTCGATACACAGATACGCAGTATTTT. This rearrangement joins TRBV7-9 to TRBJ2-3, with TRBD1 as a possible D gene (6 bases). The germline CDR1 and CDR2 sequences are SEHNR and FQNEAQ (reference sequence). With 5 bases removed from V and 2 bases from J, the gap between germline ends came to 20 bases. This CDR3 has 17 residues. Combining the CDR3 with reference TRBV7-9 and TRBJ2-3 gives the whole variable domain DTGVSQNPRHKITKRGQNVTFRCDPISEHNRLYWYRQTLGQGPEFLTYFQNEAQLEKSRLLSDRFSAERPKGSFSTLEIQRTEQGDSAMYLCASSLGANPRYTDTQYFGPGTRLTVL.

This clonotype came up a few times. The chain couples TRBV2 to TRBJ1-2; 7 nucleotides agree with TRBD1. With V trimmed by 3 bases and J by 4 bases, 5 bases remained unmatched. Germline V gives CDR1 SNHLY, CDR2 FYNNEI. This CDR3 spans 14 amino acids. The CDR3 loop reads CASSDRGSPYGYTF. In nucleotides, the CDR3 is TGTGCCAGCAGTGACAGGGGGTCACCCTATGGCTACACCTTC.

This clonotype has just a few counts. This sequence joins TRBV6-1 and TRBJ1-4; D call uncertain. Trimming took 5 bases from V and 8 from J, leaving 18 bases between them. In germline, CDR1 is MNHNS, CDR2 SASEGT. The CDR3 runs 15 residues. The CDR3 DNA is TGTGCCAGCAGTTCGCGGACCGGAGGTGGAGAAAAACTGTTTTTT. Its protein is CASSSRTGGGEKLFF.

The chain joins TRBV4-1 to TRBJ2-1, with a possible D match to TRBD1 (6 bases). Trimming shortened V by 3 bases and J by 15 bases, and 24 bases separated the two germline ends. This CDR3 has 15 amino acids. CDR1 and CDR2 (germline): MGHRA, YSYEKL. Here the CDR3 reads CASSQEDSVRGRRFF. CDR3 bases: TGCGCCAGCAGCCAGGAGGACAGTGTACGGGGTCGTAGGTTCTTC.

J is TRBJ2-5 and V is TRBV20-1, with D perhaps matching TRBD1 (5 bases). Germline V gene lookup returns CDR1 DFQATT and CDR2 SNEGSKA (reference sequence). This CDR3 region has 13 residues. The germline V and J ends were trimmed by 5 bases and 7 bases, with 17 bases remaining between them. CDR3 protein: CSARSSPQGTQYF. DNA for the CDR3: TGCAGTGCTCGCTCCTCGCCCCAGGGGACCCAGTACTTC.

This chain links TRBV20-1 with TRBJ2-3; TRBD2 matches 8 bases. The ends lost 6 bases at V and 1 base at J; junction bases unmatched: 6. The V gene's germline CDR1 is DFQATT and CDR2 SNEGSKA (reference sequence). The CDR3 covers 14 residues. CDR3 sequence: CSAQLAERTDTQYF. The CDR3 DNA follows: TGCAGTGCACAACTAGCGGAGCGCACAGATACGCAGTATTTT.

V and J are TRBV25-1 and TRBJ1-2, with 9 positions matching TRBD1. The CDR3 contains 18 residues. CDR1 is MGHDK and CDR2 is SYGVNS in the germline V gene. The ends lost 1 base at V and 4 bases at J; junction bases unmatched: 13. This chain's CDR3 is CASSEWGVGQGWTYGYTF. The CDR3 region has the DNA TGTGCCAGCAGTGAATGGGGGGTGGGACAGGGTTGGACCTATGGCTACACCTTC.

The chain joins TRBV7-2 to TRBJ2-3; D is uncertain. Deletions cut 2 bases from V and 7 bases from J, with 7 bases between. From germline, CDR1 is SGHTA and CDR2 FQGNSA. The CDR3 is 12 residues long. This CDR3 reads CASSLRRHTQYF. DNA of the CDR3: TGTGCCAGCAGCTTACGACGACATACGCAGTATTTT.

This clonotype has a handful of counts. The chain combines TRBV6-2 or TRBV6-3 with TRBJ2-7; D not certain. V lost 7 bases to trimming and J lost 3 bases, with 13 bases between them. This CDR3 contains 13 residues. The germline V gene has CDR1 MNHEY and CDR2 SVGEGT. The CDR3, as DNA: TGTGCCAGCACCGGTCTCGTCGGCTACGAGCAGTACTTC. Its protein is CASTGLVGYEQYF.